The T cell receptor (beta chain) under discussion was sequenced for a study of cytomegalovirus exposure and HLA in healthy donors. Use of 60 Vbeta and 13 Jbeta primers characterized the PCR. TCRdb's table, derived via immunoSEQ multiplex PCR, lists solely in-frame clones and lacks some. The repertoire holds 120,000 or so clones, with roughly 74% as singletons. Comment on this clone: Its antigen is not known.

This CDR3 region has 14 residues. The germline V gene has CDR1 MNHNS and CDR2 SASEGT. V was trimmed by 2 bases and J by 8 bases, leaving 13 bases between them. Study-level results: The authors enumerated over 150 TCR beta chains as linked to cytomegalovirus. Prior analysis indicated that the majority of TCR beta V segments exhibited productivity approximately 90% or approximately 30% of the time. Roughly uniform depth of sequencing across donors was assumed in presence/absence analyses.

The receptor was isolated from a woman in her fifties or sixties in good health and CMV-seropositive. This rearrangement joins TRBV6-1 to TRBJ1-5; D gene ambiguous. The material sequenced was PBMCs. CDR3: CASSEMTGLEPQHF. CDR3 nucleotides: TGTGCCAGCAGTGAAATGACGGGTTTGGAGCCCCAGCATTTT.